This T cell receptor beta chain was recorded in a study of T cell repertoires in cytomegalovirus infection. TCRdb used MiXCR to reprocess the reads, holding one entry per CDR3 protein. The sample shows over 450,000 distinct CDR3 sequences, about 10% of them seen only once. This clonotype was counted at least ten times. A read error may account for a junction end that differs from germline. The CDR3 has 15 residues. Germline V CDR1 and CDR2: SEHNR, FQNEAQ (reference sequence). Sequencing was carried out using PBMCs. The sequence came from a human donor in good health (CMV status not recorded). Some clones in this sample may be carry-over from other donors' samples. The chain links TRBV7-9 to TRBJ2-7; the match to TRBD1 covers 8 bases. The CDR3 bases are TGTGCCAGCAGCGTAGCCGGGACAGGACTCCACGAGCAGTACTTC. Translated, it gives CASSVAGTGLHEQYF.